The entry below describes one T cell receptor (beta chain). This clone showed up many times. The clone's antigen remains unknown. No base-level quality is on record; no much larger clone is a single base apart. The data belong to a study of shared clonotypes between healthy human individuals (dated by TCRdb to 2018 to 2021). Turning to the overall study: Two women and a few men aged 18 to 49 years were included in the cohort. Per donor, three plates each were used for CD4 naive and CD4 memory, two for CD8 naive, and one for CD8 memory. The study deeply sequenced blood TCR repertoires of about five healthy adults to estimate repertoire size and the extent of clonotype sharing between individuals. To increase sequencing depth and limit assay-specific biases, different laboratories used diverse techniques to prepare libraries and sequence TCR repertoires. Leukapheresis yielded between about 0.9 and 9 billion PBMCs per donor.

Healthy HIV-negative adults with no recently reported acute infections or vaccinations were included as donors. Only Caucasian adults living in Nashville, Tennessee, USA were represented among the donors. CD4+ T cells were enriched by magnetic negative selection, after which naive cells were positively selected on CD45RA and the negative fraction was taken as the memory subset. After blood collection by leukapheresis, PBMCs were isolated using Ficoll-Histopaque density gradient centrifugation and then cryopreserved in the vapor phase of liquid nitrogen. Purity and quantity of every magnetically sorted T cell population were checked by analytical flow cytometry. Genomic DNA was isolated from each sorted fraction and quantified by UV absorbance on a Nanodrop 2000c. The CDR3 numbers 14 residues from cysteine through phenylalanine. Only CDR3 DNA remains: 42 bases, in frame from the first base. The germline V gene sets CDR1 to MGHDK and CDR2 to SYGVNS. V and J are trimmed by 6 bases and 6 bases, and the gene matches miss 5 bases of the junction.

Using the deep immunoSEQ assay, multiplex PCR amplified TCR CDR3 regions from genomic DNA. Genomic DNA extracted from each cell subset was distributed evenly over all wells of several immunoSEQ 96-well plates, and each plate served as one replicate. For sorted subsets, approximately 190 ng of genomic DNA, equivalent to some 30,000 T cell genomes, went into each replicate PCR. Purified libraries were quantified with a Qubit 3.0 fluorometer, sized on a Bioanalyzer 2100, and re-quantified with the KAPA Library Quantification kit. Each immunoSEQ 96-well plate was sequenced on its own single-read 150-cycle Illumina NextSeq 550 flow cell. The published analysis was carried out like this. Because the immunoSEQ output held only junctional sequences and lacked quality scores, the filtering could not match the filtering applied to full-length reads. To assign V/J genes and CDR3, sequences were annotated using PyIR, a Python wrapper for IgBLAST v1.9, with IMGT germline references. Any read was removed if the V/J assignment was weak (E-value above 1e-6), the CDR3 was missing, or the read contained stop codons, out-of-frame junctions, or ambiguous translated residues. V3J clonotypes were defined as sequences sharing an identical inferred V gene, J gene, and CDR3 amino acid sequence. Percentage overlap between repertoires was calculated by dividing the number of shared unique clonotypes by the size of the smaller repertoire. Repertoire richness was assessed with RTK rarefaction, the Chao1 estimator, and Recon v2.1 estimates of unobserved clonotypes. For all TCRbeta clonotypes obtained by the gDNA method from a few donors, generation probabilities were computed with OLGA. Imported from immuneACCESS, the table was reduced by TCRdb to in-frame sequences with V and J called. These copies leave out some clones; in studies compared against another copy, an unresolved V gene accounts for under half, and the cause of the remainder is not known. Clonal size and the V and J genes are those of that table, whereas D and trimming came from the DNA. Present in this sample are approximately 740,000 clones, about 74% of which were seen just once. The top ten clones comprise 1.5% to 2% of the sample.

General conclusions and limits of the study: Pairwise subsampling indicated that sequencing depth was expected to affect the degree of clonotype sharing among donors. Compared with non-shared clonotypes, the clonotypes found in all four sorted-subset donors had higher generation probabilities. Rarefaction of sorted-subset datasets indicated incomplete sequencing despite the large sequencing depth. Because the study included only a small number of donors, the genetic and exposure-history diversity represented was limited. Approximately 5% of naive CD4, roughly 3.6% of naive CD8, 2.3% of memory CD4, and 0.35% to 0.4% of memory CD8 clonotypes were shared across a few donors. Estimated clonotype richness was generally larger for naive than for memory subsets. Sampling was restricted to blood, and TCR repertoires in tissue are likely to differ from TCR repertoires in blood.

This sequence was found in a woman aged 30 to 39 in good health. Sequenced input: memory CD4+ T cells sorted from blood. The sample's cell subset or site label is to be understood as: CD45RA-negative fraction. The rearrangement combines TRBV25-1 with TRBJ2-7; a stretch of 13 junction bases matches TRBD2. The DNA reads TGTGCCAGCAGATTTGGGACTAGCGGGACCGAGCAGTACTTC. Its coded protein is CASRFGTSGTEQYF.